The clone carrying this TCR beta chain has just a few counts. This specimen belongs to a study of T-cell reconstitution after alpha-beta-depleted transplantation in children. Researchers prepared the TCRbeta library using unique molecular identifiers, the study reports. TCRdb re-called the PCR reads with MiXCR, one entry per CDR3 protein. The profile shows just over 350,000 distinct CDR3 sequences, less than 15% of them singletons. The CDR3 sequence is 13 residues long. Trimming removed 1 base at V and 6 bases at J, with 9 bases between. Germline CDR1 is SGHAT and CDR2 is FQNNGV. The V and J genes are TRBV11-2 and TRBJ1-1; D unresolved. The receptor's source is a human donor who donated a stem cell graft to a child with Fanconi anemia. Material: PBMCs, obtained from the stem cell graft. The CDR3 DNA follows: TGTGCCAGCAGCTTAGTTCAGGTCGCTGAAGCTTTCTTT. Residues: CASSLVQVAEAFF.